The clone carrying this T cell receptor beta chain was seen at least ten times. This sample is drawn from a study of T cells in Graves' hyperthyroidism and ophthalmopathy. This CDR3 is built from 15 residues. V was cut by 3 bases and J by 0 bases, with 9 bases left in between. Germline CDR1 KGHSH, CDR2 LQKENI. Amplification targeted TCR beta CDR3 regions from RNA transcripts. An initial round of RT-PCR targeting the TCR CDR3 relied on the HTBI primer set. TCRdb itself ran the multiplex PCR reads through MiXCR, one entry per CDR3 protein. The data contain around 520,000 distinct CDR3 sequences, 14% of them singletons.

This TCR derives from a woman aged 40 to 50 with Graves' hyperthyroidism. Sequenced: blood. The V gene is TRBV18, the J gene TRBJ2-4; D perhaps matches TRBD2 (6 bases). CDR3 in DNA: TGTGCCAGCTCACCGGAGGGAACAGCCAAAAACATTCAGTACTTC. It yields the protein CASSPEGTAKNIQYF.